This T cell receptor (beta chain) was recovered during a study of human T cells and chemical hapten exposure. Across the whole study: Per-sample TCR yields varied mainly from small pooled library volume differences.

Time point specified: patch test 3, about 24 weeks after DPC sensitization. Treatment denoted: therapeutic diphenylcyclopropenone sensitization with weekly scalp DPC. Sample donors consisted of patients with alopecia, aged 18 to 70 years, who were suitable for DPC. The CDR3 runs to 14 residues. The V and J ends lost 3 bases and 3 bases respectively, with 12 bases between them. Germline V CDR1 and CDR2: MDHEN, SYDVKM. TCRdb ran MiXCR on the RACE reads and lists one entry per CDR3 protein. The sample lists roughly 62,000 distinct CDR3 sequences, roughly 12% occurring once. The TCR originated in a young man with alopecia areata. Some clones in this sample may be carry-over from other donors' samples. This specimen consisted of whole blood, obtained in connection with sensitization to the hapten diphenylcyclopropenone (DPC). The rearrangement uses TRBV28 and TRBJ2-7; maybe TRBD1 (5 bases). The CDR3 is CASSLQGLSYEQYF. CDR3 in DNA: TGTGCCAGCAGTTTGCAGGGATTAAGCTACGAGCAGTACTTC.